The text below deals with one T cell receptor (beta chain). The target antigen is unknown. The length of the CDR3 is 14 residues. Germline V gene data show CDR1 as LGHDT and CDR2 as YNNKEL (reference sequence). V trimming: 4 bases; J trimming: 7 bases; junction bases outside the gene matches: 6. Each CDR3 protein gets one entry after TCRdb re-called the reads with MiXCR. Here the sample spans 550,000 to 700,000 distinct CDR3 sequences, 35% to 50% being singletons. This specimen comes from a study of T cell repertoires in cytomegalovirus infection. About the research overall: Recently identified HLA-C-restricted and well-studied HLA-B-restricted CMV epitopes were used. Study results and limitations: The response measured ex vivo was dominated by TCR beta clonotypes (HLA-C-restricted and CMV-specific).

This sequence originates from a human donor in good health (CMV status not recorded). Some clones in this sample may be carry-over from other donors' samples. The sample here was cultured PBMCs, taken from culture after CMV antigen stimulation. The chain joins TRBV3-1 to TRBJ2-1; 8 nucleotides align to TRBD2. CDR3 bases: TGTGCCAGCAGCCGGCAGGCGGGGGGAAATGAGCAGTTCTTC. Protein sequence: CASSRQAGGNEQFF.